This is a list of T cell receptor beta chains from one sample in a study of Tregs in tolerant kidney transplant recipients. The method was immunoSEQ multiplex PCR; TCRdb's version includes in-frame clones alone and lacks a portion of them. The repertoire holds about 64,000 clones, with 95% to 98% as singletons. The sequenced sample was Tregs from blood, obtained before the transplant. These receptors all come from a human donor who received a combined kidney and bone marrow transplant. Each CDR3 is given with its conserved first and last residue. Fields, in order: clone size, J gene, D gene, V gene, CDR3 protein, CDR3 DNA. D genes are given only for firm matches. The size entry is marked missing in some rows and otherwise reads once, few, many or a size class.

>.|TRBJ2-7|TRBD2|TRBV5-1
CASSLEASGTSYEQYF
TGCGCCAGCAGCTTGGAGGCTAGCGGGACCTCCTACGAGCAGTACTTC
>.|TRBJ1-2|.|TRBV5-4
CASSRRDHLSYTF
TGTGCCAGCAGTCGGAGGGATCATCTAAGCTACACCTTC
>.|TRBJ2-1|TRBD1|TRBV10-3
CAIRTGGARYEQFF
TGTGCCATCAGGACAGGGGGCGCTCGGTATGAGCAGTTCTTC
>.|TRBJ1-1|.|TRBV20-1
CSARVGGAFF
TGCAGTGCTAGAGTTGGAGGAGCTTTCTTT
>.|TRBJ2-2|TRBD1|TRBV5-6
CASSFFRGTGADTGELFF
TGTGCCAGCAGCTTTTTTCGGGGCACAGGGGCGGACACCGGGGAGCTGTTTTTT
>.|TRBJ2-7|TRBD2|TRBV10-3
CAINDGRAHEQYF
TGTGCCATCAATGACGGGAGGGCCCACGAGCAGTACTTC
>.|TRBJ2-4|.|TRBV4-1
CASSRARTGNIQYF
TGCGCCAGCAGCCGAGCTCGAACAGGGAACATTCAGTACTTC
>.|TRBJ1-1|.|TRBV7-6
CASSLSQNTEAFF
TGTGCCAGCAGCTTGAGTCAGAACACTGAAGCTTTCTTT
>.|TRBJ1-6|.|TRBV15
CATSRLKEQHSPLHF
TGTGCCACCAGCAGACTAAAGGAGCAACATTCACCCCTCCACTTT
>.|TRBJ1-2|TRBD1|TRBV5-6
CASSPGQGYGYTF
TGTGCCAGCAGCCCAGGACAGGGCTATGGCTACACCTTC
>.|TRBJ2-7|.|TRBV10-3
CAISRGVGSSYEQYF
TGTGCCATCAGCCGCGGGGTCGGTAGCTCCTACGAGCAGTACTTC
>.|TRBJ1-1|.|TRBV20-1
CSASRTEAFF
TGCAGTGCTAGTCGGACTGAAGCTTTCTTT
>.|TRBJ2-1|.|TRBV18
CASSPAGSGDVYNEQFF
TGTGCCAGCTCACCAGCTGGTAGCGGAGACGTCTACAATGAGCAGTTCTTC
>.|TRBJ2-3|.|TRBV6-6
CASSSLRTDTQYF
TGTGCCAGCAGCTCCCTTAGAACAGATACGCAGTATTTT
>.|TRBJ2-7|TRBD2|TRBV7-2
CASTPGLAMGEQYF
TGTGCCAGCACCCCGGGACTAGCGATGGGGGAGCAGTACTTC
>.|TRBJ2-1|TRBD1|TRBV25-1
CASSGGQGVGGNEQFF
TGTGCCAGCAGTGGGGGACAGGGGGTAGGTGGCAATGAGCAGTTCTTC
>.|TRBJ2-7|TRBD2|TRBV7-2
CASSLGGGSLYEQYF
TGTGCCAGCAGCTTGGGCGGGGGTAGTCTCTACGAGCAGTACTTC
>.|TRBJ1-6|.|TRBV19
CASRRRGVSNSPLHF
TGTGCCAGTAGACGCAGGGGTGTAAGTAATTCACCCCTCCACTTT
>.|TRBJ1-3|TRBD1|TRBV28
CASTPPGTGPGNTIYF
TGTGCCAGCACCCCTCCAGGGACAGGGCCAGGAAACACCATATATTTT
>.|TRBJ2-3|TRBD2|TRBV11-3
CASSLLAASTDTQYF
TGTGCCAGCAGCTTACTAGCGGCTAGCACAGATACGCAGTATTTT
>.|TRBJ2-2|.|TRBV20-1
CSATRSGELFF
TGCAGTGCTACCCGGTCCGGGGAGCTGTTTTTT
>.|TRBJ1-2|.|TRBV30
CAWRNRARWYGYTF
TGTGCCTGGAGAAACAGGGCGAGGTGGTATGGCTACACCTTC
>.|TRBJ2-1|TRBD2|TRBV29-1
CSVHQTSGRYNEQFF
TGCAGCGTCCATCAGACTAGCGGGCGATACAATGAGCAGTTCTTC
>.|TRBJ2-1|.|TRBV5-4
CASSFKVGTGYNEQFF
TGTGCCAGCAGCTTTAAGGTCGGGACTGGATACAATGAGCAGTTCTTC
>.|TRBJ2-5|.|TRBV5-4
CASSSGVQETQYF
TGTGCCAGCAGCTCCGGGGTCCAAGAGACCCAGTACTTC
>.|TRBJ2-7|.|TRBV5-6
CASSLASRLRYEQYF
TGTGCCAGCAGCTTGGCCTCTCGTCTTCGCTACGAGCAGTACTTC
>.|TRBJ2-7|TRBD2|TRBV10-3
CAISVLAGAQGYEQYF
TGTGCCATCAGTGTACTAGCGGGAGCCCAGGGGTACGAGCAGTACTTC
>.|TRBJ2-3|TRBD2|TRBV4-2
CASSQRGGLAGAGTQYF
TGTGCCAGCAGCCAAAGAGGGGGACTAGCGGGAGCGGGTACGCAGTATTTT
>.|TRBJ2-1|TRBD2|TRBV6-1
CASSERRGALNEQFF
TGTGCCAGCAGTGAACGGCGGGGGGCCCTCAATGAGCAGTTCTTC
>.|TRBJ1-2|.|TRBV27
CASSPGWGGRGYTF
TGTGCCAGCAGCCCCGGGTGGGGGGGCCGTGGCTACACCTTC
>once|TRBJ2-3|.|TRBV7-2
CASSLGGIQQYF
TGTGCCAGCAGCTTGGGCGGGATTCAGCAGTATTTT
>.|TRBJ2-1|.|TRBV5-8
CANRRRAYSYNEQFF
TGTGCCAACCGAAGGAGGGCCTACTCCTACAATGAGCAGTTCTTC
>.|TRBJ1-6|TRBD1|TRBV7-2
CASSTQTGGFYNSPLHF
TGTGCCAGCAGCACCCAGACAGGGGGCTTCTATAATTCACCCCTCCACTTT
>.|TRBJ2-3|.|TRBV11-3
CASGRETDTQYF
TGTGCCAGCGGCCGGGAGACAGATACGCAGTATTTT
>.|TRBJ2-1|.|TRBV6-6
CASSPPYSGQFF
TGTGCCAGCAGTCCGCCATATAGCGGGCAGTTCTTC
>.|TRBJ2-7|.|TRBV29-1
CSVKQGIEQYF
TGCAGCGTTAAACAGGGAATTGAGCAGTACTTC
>.|TRBJ2-3|TRBD2|TRBV4-3
CASSQGGGTTDTQYF
TGCGCCAGCAGCCAAGGCGGGGGGACCACAGATACGCAGTATTTT
>.|TRBJ2-3|TRBD2|TRBV7-3
CASSSGLAGGTDTQYF
TGTGCCAGCAGCTCCGGACTAGCGGGGGGCACAGATACGCAGTATTTT
>.|TRBJ1-2|.|TRBV6-6
CASGQTENTFYGYTF
TGTGCCAGCGGCCAAACGGAGAACACCTTCTATGGCTACACCTTC
>few|TRBJ1-2|.|TRBV7-2
CASSPDMIIGYTF
TGTGCCAGCAGCCCCGACATGATCATTGGCTACACCTTC
>once|TRBJ2-4|.|TRBV18
CASSSHIGAKNIQYF
TGTGCCAGCTCGTCCCACATTGGAGCCAAAAACATTCAGTACTTC
>once|TRBJ2-7|TRBD1|TRBV5-4
CASSLATGATYEQYF
TGTGCCAGCAGCTTGGCAACAGGGGCCACCTACGAGCAGTACTTC
>.|TRBJ2-4|TRBD2|TRBV5-1
CASRERGRENIQYF
TGCGCCAGCAGAGAGCGGGGGAGAGAAAACATTCAGTACTTC
>.|TRBJ1-1|.|TRBV2
CASTSRRRANTEAFF
TGTGCCAGCACCTCGCGGAGGAGGGCGAACACTGAAGCTTTCTTT
>.|TRBJ2-7|.|TRBV5-5
CASSHGRGAYEQYF
TGTGCCAGCAGCCATGGCAGGGGCGCCTACGAGCAGTACTTC
>.|TRBJ2-2|.|TRBV7-2
CASSSFTGELFF
TGTGCCAGCAGCTCCTTTACCGGGGAGCTGTTTTTT
>.|TRBJ2-1|.|TRBV7-2
CASGATVSYNEQFF
TGTGCCAGCGGGGCAACAGTTTCCTACAATGAGCAGTTCTTC
>.|TRBJ2-1|TRBD1|TRBV5-1
CASRDRQGASYNEQFF
TGCGCCAGCAGAGATCGACAGGGGGCGTCCTACAATGAGCAGTTCTTC